The text below deals with one TCR beta chain. Its antigen is still unknown. This sample was taken from a study of early stage breast cancer tumors. Study-level results: Bulk DNA sequencing of unsorted cells missed chain pairing and markers. Tumors had about 2.5-fold higher T cell density and higher clonality than adjacent normal breast tissue.

Produced via immunoSEQ multiplex PCR; TCRdb's table is partial and in-frame only. Of fewer than 80,000 clones in the sample, more than 70% were seen once. Germline V gives CDR1 SGHRS, CDR2 YFSETQ. CDR3 length: 14 residues. V dropped 4 bases and J dropped 0; count of bases not matched to a gene: 2. The genes are TRBV5-1 and TRBJ2-3, with 7 bases lining up with TRBD1. Sequences were obtained from blood. This clonotype was obtained from a person in their 40s with breast cancer. The CDR3 sequence: CASSRQGSTDTQYF. CDR3 sequence (DNA): TGCGCCAGCAGCAGACAGGGTAGCACAGATACGCAGTATTTT.